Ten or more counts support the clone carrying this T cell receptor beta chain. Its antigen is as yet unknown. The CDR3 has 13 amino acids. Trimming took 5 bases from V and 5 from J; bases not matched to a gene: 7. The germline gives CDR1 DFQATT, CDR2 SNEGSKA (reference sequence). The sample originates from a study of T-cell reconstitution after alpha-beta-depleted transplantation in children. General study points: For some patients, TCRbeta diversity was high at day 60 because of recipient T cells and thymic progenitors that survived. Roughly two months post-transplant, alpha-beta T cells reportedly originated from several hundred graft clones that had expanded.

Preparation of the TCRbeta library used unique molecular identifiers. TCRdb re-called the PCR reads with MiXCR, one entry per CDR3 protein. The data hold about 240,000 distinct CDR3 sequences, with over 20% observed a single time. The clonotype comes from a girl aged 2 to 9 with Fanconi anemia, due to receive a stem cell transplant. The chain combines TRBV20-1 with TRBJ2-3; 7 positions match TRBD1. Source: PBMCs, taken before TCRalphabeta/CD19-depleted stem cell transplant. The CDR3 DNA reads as TGCAGTGCTCCCCGGACAGGCATAGATACGCAGTATTTT. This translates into CSAPRTGIDTQYF.